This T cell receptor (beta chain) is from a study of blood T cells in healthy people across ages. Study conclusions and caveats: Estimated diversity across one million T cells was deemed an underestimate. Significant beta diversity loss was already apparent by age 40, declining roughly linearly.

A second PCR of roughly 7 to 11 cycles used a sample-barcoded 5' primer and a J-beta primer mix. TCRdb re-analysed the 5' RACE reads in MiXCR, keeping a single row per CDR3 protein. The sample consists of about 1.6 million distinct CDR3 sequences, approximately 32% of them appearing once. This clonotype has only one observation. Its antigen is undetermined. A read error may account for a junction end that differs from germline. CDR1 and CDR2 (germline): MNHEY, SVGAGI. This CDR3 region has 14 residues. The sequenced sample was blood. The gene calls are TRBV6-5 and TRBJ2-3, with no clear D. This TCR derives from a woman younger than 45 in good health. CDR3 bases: TGTGCCAGCAGTTACGGGGAAGGGCCAGATACGCGGTATTTT. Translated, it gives CASSYGEGPDTRYF.